These 5 T cell receptor beta chains came from one sample sequenced in a study of blood T cell repertoires in COVID-19. Libraries were prepared by immunoSEQ multiplex PCR; TCRdb keeps only in-frame clonotypes and omits some of them. The data contain about 250,000 clones, roughly 90% of them singletons. Sequenced sample: PBMCs or T cells enriched from blood (not recorded which). The receptors shown here come from a woman aged 25 to 45 with acute COVID-19.

V usage is TRBV6-2 or TRBV6-3 and J usage is TRBJ2-5, with TRBD1 identical over 10 bases. Looked up from germline, CDR1 is MNHEY and CDR2 is SVGEGT. This CDR3 has 16 residues. Trimming took 1 base from V and 2 from J; bases not matched to a gene: 4. The CDR3 DNA follows: TGTGCCAGCAGTTACTGGGACAGGGGATTACAAGAGACCCAGTACTTC. This gives the protein CASSYWDRGLQETQYF.

This chain links TRBV7-8 with TRBJ2-7; D might be TRBD2 (5 bases). The CDR3 is 15 residues long. Per the germline V gene, CDR1 is SGHVS and CDR2 is FQNEAQ. Trimming removed 2 bases from V and 3 bases from J, with 14 bases in between. The CDR3 is CASSLRGSSDYEQYF. The CDR3 DNA follows: TGTGCCAGCAGCTTACGGGGATCCTCCGACTACGAGCAGTACTTC.

The gene calls are TRBV9 and TRBJ2-1, with 8 bases identical to TRBD2. CDR1 is SGDLS and CDR2 is YYNGEE in the germline V gene. The J segment lost 3 bases and the V segment lost 6 bases, leaving 2 bases of the junction unmatched. CDR3 length equals 13 residues. The CDR3 DNA is TGTGCCAGCAAAGCGGGGGACTACAATGAGCAGTTCTTC. It encodes CASKAGDYNEQFF.

Regarding this clone: An end of the junction differs from the germline gene, which may be a read error. The chain couples TRBV28 to TRBJ1-2; no clear D. Germline V gives CDR1 MDHEN, CDR2 SYDVKM. The CDR3 runs to 12 residues. In nucleotides, the CDR3 is TGTGCCAGCAGTTCCATGGAGCTCGGCTACATCTTC. This codes for CASSSMELGYIF.

The J gene is TRBJ1-2, the V gene TRBV19; TRBD1 agrees at 8 bases. The CDR3 is 14 residues long. Trimming took 5 bases from V and 8 from J; bases not matched to a gene: 10. Germline CDR1 LNHDA, CDR2 SQIVND (reference sequence). Written as DNA, the CDR3 is TGTGCCAGTAGTCCTACAGGGGGACTCGTCGGCTACACCTTC. It codes for CASSPTGGLVGYTF.